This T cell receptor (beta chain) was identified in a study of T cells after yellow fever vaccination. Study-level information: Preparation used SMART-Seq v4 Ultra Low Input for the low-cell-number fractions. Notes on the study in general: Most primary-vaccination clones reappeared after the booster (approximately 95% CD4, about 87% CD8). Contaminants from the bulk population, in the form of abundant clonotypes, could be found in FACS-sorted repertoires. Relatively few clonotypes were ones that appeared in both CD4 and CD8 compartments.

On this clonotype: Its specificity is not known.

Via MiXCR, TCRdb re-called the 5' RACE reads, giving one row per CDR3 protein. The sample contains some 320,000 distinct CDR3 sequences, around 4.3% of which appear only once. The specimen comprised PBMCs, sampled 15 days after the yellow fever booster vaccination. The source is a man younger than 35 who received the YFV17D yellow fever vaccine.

The CDR3 DNA reads TGTGCCAGCAGTTACGCAGGGACCACCTCTGGAAACACCATATATTTT. The encoded protein is CASSYAGTTSGNTIYF. V usage is TRBV6-2 or TRBV6-3 and J usage is TRBJ1-3, with TRBD1 as a possible D gene (5 bases). The germline V gene encodes CDR1 MNHEY and CDR2 SVGEGT. The CDR3 consists of 16 residues. The ends were cut back, 2 bases at V and 0 bases at J, with 11 bases in the middle.